The clone carrying this TCR beta chain came up a few times. Its matching antigen is unknown. The sample belongs to a study of T cells in Graves' hyperthyroidism and ophthalmopathy. Study conclusions and caveats: Most thyroid clonotypes expanded above 0.001 were also detected in blood.

The PBMCs were sourced from fresh peripheral blood (about 10 ml). There were TCR beta CDR3 regions amplified from RNA transcripts. With the HTBI primer set, the TCR CDR3 went through a first round of RT-PCR. TCRdb processed the multiplex PCR reads anew with MiXCR; each CDR3 protein has one entry. The repertoire holds 460,000 or so distinct CDR3 sequences, with about 15% as singletons. With 0 bases clipped from V and 10 bases from J, the junction kept 9 bases outside the gene matches. Germline V CDR1 and CDR2: SGDLS, YYNGEE. The CDR3 runs 15 residues. The chain couples TRBV9 to TRBJ2-1; TRBD1 aligns across 8 bases. The specimen was blood. This TCR derives from a woman aged 18-29 years with Graves' hyperthyroidism. As DNA, the CDR3 is TGTGCCAGCAGCGTAGGGTTTTTGGGACAGGCAGAGCAGTTCTTC. Its translation: CASSVGFLGQAEQFF.